The TCR beta chain described here comes from a study of PD-1 blockade in mismatch repair-deficient tumors. The method was immunoSEQ multiplex PCR; TCRdb's version includes in-frame clones alone and lacks a portion of them. The data show 60,000 to 65,000 clones, 88% seen once. Germline V gene data show CDR1 as SGHRS and CDR2 as YFSETQ. The CDR3 extends over 18 amino acids. Trimming removed 0 bases at V and 2 bases at J, with 20 bases between. The sequence was obtained from an adult with mismatch repair-deficient cancer. The chain employs TRBV5-1 and TRBJ2-5; the D gene is possibly TRBD1 (6 bases). This specimen was peripheral blood, taken 52 weeks after starting pembrolizumab. The CDR3 loop is CASSLGSSSDSSQETQYF. The CDR3 region has the DNA TGCGCCAGCAGCTTGGGATCCTCCTCGGACAGCTCACAAGAGACCCAGTACTTC.